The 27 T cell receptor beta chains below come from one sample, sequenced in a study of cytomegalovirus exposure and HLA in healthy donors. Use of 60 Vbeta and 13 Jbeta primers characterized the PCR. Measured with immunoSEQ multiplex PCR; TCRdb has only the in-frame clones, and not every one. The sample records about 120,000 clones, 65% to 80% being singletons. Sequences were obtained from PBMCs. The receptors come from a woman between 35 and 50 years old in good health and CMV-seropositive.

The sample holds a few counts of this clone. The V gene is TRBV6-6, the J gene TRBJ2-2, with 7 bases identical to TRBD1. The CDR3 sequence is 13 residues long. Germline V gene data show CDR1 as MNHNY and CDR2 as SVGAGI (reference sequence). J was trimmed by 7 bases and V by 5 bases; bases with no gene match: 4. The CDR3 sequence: CASSKTGLGELFF. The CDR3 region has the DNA TGTGCCAGCAGTAAGACAGGGCTCGGGGAGCTGTTTTTT.

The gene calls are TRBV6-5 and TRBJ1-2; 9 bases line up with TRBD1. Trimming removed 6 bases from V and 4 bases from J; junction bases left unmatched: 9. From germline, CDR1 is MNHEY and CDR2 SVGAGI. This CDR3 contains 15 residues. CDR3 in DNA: TGTGCCAGCAGGACCTGGACAGGGGCGGGCTATGGCTACACCTTC. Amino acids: CASRTWTGAGYGYTF.

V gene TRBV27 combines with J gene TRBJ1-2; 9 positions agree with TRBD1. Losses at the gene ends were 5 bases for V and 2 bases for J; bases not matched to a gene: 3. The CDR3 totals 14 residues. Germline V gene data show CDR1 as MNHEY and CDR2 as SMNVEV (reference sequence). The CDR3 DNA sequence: TGTGCCAGCAGTCCCGGGACAGGGAACTATGGCTACACCTTC. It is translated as CASSPGTGNYGYTF.

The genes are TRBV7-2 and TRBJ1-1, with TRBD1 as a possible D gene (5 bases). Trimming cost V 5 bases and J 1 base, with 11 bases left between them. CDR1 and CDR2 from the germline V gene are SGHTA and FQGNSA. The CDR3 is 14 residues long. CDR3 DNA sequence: TGTGCCAGCAGCCCTGGACACTCGAACACTGAAGCTTTCTTT. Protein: CASSPGHSNTEAFF. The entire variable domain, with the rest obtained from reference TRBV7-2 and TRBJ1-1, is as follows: GAGVSQSPSNKVTEKGKDVELRCDPISGHTALYWYRQSLGQGLEFLIYFQGNSAPDKSGLPSDRFSAERTGGSVSTLTIQRTQQEDSAVYLCASSPGHSNTEAFFGQGTRLTVV.

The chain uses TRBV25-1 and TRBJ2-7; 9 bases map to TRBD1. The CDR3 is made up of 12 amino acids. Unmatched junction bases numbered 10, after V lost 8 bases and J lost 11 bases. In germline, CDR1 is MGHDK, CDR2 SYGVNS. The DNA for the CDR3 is TGTGCCAGCGGGGTTTCCGGGACAGGGAAGTACTTC. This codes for CASGVSGTGKYF.

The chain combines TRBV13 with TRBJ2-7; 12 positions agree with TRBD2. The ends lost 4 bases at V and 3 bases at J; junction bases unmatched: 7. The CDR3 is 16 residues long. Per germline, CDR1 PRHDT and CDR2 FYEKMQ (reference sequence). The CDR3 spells CASSSDPGLAGYEQYF. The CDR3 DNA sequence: TGTGCCAGCAGCTCGGACCCGGGACTAGCGGGCTACGAGCAGTACTTC.

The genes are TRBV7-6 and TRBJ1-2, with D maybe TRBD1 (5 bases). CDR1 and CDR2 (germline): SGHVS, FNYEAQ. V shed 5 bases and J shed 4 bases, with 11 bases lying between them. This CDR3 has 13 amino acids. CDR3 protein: CASSPQGPYGYTF. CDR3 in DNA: TGTGCCAGCAGCCCGCAGGGTCCCTATGGCTACACCTTC.

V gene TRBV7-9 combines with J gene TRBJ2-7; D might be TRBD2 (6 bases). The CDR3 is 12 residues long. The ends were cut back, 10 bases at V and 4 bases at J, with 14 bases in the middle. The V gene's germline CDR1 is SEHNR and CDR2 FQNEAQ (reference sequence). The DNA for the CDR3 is TGTGCCACTCTGGGGGGTAGGTACGAGCAGTACTTC. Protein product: CATLGGRYEQYF.

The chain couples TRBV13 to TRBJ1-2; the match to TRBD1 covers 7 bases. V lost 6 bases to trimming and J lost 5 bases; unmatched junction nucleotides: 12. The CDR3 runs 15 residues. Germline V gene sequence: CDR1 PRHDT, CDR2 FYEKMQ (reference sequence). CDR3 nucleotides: TGTGCCAGCAGTTTCGATCGGGACAGCGTTTATGGCTACACCTTC. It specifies CASSFDRDSVYGYTF.

CDR3 in amino acids: CAISESPGTYNEQFF. In DNA form, the CDR3 reads TGTGCCATCAGTGAGTCGCCAGGAACATACAATGAGCAGTTCTTC. This chain joins TRBV10-3 and TRBJ2-1; D is unclear. Per the germline V gene, CDR1 is ENHRY and CDR2 is SYGVKD. V was pared by 0 bases and J by 4 bases, with 10 bases between. This CDR3 spans 15 amino acids.

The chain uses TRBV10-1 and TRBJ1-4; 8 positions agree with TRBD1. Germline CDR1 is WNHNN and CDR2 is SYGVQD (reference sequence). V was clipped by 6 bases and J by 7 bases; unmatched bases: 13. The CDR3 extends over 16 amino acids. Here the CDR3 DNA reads TGCGCCAGCAGGGGCACAGGGGGGCCGGAAGGTGAAAAACTGTTTTTT. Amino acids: CASRGTGGPEGEKLFF.

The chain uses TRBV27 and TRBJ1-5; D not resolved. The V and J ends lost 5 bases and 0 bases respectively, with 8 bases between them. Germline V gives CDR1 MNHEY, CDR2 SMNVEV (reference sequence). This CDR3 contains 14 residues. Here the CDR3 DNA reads TGTGCCAGCAGTCGAACTGATAGCAATCAGCCCCAGCATTTT. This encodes CASSRTDSNQPQHF.

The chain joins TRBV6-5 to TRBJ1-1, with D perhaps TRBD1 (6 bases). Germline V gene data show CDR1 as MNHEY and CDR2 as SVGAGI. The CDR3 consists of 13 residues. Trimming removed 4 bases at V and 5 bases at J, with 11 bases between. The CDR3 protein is CASSSQGGTEAFF. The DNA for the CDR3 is TGTGCCAGCAGTTCACAGGGTGGGACTGAAGCTTTCTTT.

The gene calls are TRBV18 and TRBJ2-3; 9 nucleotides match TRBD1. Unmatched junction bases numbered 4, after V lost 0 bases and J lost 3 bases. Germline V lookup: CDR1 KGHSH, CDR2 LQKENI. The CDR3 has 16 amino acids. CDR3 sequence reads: CASSPPGTGMTDTQYF. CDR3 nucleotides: TGTGCCAGCTCACCACCCGGGACAGGGATGACAGATACGCAGTATTTT.

CDR3 protein: CASSVLLAVSSYNEQFF. The CDR3 nucleotides are TGTGCCAGCAGTGTCCTACTAGCGGTCAGCTCCTACAATGAGCAGTTCTTC. This chain links TRBV2 with TRBJ2-1; 8 bases line up with TRBD2. CDR1 is SNHLY, CDR2 FYNNEI, per germline. The V and J ends lost 4 bases and 0 bases, in that order; junction bases with no gene match: 8. There are 17 residues in the CDR3.

For the CDR3, the DNA is TGTGCCAGCAGCCCACCGGGCAGTGGGGGGAATCAGCCCCAGCATTTT. Its protein is CASSPPGSGGNQPQHF. This chain joins TRBV5-4 and TRBJ1-5, with TRBD1 as a possible D gene (5 bases). Germline CDR1 and CDR2: SGHNT and YYREEE (reference sequence). Trimming removed 4 bases from V and 4 bases from J, with 18 bases in between. The CDR3 length is 16 residues.

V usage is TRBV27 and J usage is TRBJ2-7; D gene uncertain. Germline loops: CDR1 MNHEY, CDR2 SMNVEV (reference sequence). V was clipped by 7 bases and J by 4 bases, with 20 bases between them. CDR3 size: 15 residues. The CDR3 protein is CASTLPPEPIYEQYF. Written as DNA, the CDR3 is TGTGCCAGCACCCTACCGCCCGAACCGATATACGAGCAGTACTTC.

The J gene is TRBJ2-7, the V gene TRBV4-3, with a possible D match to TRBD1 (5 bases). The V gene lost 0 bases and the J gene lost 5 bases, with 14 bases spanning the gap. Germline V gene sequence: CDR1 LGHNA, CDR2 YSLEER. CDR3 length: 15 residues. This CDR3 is CASSQEFTLGDEQYF. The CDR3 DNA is TGCGCCAGCAGCCAAGAATTTACTTTAGGGGACGAGCAGTACTTC.

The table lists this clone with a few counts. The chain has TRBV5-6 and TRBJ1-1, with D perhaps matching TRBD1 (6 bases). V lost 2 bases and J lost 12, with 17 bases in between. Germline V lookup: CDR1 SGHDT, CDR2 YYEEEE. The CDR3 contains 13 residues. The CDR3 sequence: CASSLGRGDVTFF. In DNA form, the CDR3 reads TGTGCCAGCAGCTTAGGCAGGGGAGATGTAACTTTCTTT.

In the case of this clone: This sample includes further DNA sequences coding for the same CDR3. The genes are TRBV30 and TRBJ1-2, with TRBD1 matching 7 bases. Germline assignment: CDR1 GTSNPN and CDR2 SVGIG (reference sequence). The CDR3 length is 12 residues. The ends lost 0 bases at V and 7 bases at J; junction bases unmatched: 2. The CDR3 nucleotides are TGTGCCTGGAGTGTAGGGGGCGGTGGCTACACCTTC. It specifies CAWSVGGGGYTF.

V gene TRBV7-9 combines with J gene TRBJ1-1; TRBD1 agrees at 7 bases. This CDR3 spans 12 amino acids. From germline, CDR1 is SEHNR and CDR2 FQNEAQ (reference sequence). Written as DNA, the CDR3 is TGTTCCGGCTCAGGACAGGTCACTGAAGCTTTCTTT. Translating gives CSGSGQVTEAFF.

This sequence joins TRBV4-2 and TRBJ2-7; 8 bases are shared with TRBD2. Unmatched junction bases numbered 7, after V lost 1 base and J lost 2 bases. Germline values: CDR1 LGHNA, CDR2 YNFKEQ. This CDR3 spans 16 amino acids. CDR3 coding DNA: TGTGCCAGCAGCCAAGTTGAGCGGGGGCCTCCCTACGAGCAGTACTTC. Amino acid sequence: CASSQVERGPPYEQYF.

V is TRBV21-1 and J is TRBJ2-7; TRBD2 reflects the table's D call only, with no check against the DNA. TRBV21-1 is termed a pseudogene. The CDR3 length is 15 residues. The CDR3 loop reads CASSTWGTFPYEQYF. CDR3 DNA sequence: TGTGCCAGCAGCACATGGGGGACTTTTCCCTACGAGCAGTACTTC.

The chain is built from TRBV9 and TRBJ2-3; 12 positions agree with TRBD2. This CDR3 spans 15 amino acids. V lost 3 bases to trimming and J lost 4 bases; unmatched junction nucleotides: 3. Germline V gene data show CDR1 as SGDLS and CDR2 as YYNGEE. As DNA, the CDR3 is TGTGCCAGCAGCGCTCGACTAGCGGGAGCAGATACGCAGTATTTT. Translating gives CASSARLAGADTQYF.

The CDR3 region is CASSNSFYGYTF. The CDR3 DNA reads TGTGCCAGTAGTAATAGTTTCTATGGCTACACCTTC. V usage is TRBV19 and J usage is TRBJ1-2; no definite D call. There are 12 residues in the CDR3. Germline values: CDR1 LNHDA, CDR2 SQIVND (reference sequence). The V end was cut by 4 bases, the J end by 4 bases, with 7 bases between.

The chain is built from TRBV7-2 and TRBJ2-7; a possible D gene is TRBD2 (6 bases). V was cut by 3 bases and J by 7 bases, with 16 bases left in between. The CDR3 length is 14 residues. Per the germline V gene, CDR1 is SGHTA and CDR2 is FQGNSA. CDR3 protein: CASSLVAAGGEQYF. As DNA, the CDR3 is TGTGCCAGCAGCTTGGTAGCGGCAGGTGGGGAGCAGTACTTC. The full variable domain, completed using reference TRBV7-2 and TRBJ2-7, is GAGVSQSPSNKVTEKGKDVELRCDPISGHTALYWYRQSLGQGLEFLIYFQGNSAPDKSGLPSDRFSAERTGGSVSTLTIQRTQQEDSAVYLCASSLVAAGGEQYFGPGTRLTVT.

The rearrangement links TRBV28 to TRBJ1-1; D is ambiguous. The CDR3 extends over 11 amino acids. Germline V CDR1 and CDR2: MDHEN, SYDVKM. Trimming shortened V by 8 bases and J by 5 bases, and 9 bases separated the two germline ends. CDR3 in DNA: TGTGCCAGCCCTCGGGGTACTGAAGCTTTCTTT. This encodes CASPRGTEAFF. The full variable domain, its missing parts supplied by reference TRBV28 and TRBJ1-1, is DVKVTQSSRYLVKRTGEKVFLECVQDMDHENMFWYRQDPGLGLRLIYFSYDVKMKEKGDIPEGYSVSREKKERFSLILESASTNQTSMYLCASPRGTEAFFGQGTRLTVV.